A selection of T cell receptor beta chains follows, all from one sample in a study of T cell responses to AZD1222 COVID-19 vaccine. Sequencing was performed with immunoSEQ multiplex PCR; in TCRdb, only in-frame clones are kept and a portion is missing. The profile covers around 120,000 clones, with roughly 90% appearing a single time and 11% to 15% taken by the ten largest. This material consisted of peripheral blood, taken on day 0 of AZD1222 vaccination. The receptor set was obtained from an adult in good health. Each CDR3 is given with its conserved first and last residue. Each record gives: D gene, V gene, clone size, J gene, CDR3 protein, CDR3 DNA. D genes are given only for firm matches. Clone size is shown for a subset of rows, as once, few, many or a class of expanded clone.

.	TRBV28	.	TRBJ2-5	CASTVGKETQYF	TGTGCCAGCACCGTGGGGAAAGAGACCCAGTACTTC
TRBD2	TRBV6-4	once	TRBJ2-5	CASSEVAGRQETQYF	TGTGCCAGCAGTGAGGTAGCGGGGCGTCAAGAGACCCAGTACTTC
.	TRBV11-2	.	TRBJ2-2	CASSLDPGGVSTGELFF	TGTGCCAGCAGCTTAGATCCAGGGGGGGTGAGCACCGGGGAGCTGTTTTTT
.	TRBV27	.	TRBJ2-7	CASSLLSSYEQYF	TGTGCCAGCAGTTTATTGAGCTCCTACGAGCAGTACTTC
.	TRBV19	.	TRBJ2-7	CASSIYGGYEQYF	TGTGCCAGTAGTATATACGGGGGCTACGAGCAGTACTTC
TRBD1	TRBV6-5	.	TRBJ2-7	CASVQRGQGNEQYF	TGTGCCAGCGTCCAGAGGGGACAGGGTAACGAGCAGTACTTC
.	TRBV19	.	TRBJ1-2	CASSSFGGDYGYTF	TGTGCCAGTAGCTCCTTCGGGGGGGACTATGGCTACACCTTC
.	TRBV19	.	TRBJ1-2	CASNVDSDYGYTF	TGTGCCAGTAACGTGGACAGTGACTATGGCTACACCTTC
.	TRBV12-3/TRBV12-4	.	TRBJ2-1	CASSLVGTEQFF	TGTGCCAGCAGTTTAGTCGGGACTGAGCAGTTCTTC
.	TRBV4-1	.	TRBJ1-2	CASSQVNVYTF	TGCGCCAGCAGCCAAGTGAACGTCTACACCTTC
.	TRBV5-6	.	TRBJ2-1	CASSLAKLRDGLYNEQFF	TGTGCCAGCAGCTTGGCCAAACTCCGGGACGGCCTATACAATGAGCAGTTCTTC
TRBD2	TRBV7-2	.	TRBJ2-7	CASSPQAGGPYEQYF	TGTGCCAGCAGCCCCCAGGCGGGGGGGCCTTACGAGCAGTACTTC
.	TRBV19	.	TRBJ1-5	CASMTRQVNQPQHF	TGTGCCAGTATGACAAGACAGGTGAATCAGCCCCAGCATTTT
TRBD1	TRBV7-6	.	TRBJ1-2	CASSSISGTGSPPYF	TGTGCCAGCAGCTCGATATCCGGGACAGGGTCCCCCCCATACTTC
.	TRBV9	.	TRBJ2-6	CASSGYHSSGANVLTF	TGTGCCAGCAGCGGTTATCATAGCTCTGGGGCCAACGTCCTGACTTTC
.	TRBV6-2/TRBV6-3	.	TRBJ1-5	CASSYQNWNQPQHF	TGTGCCAGCAGTTACCAGAATTGGAATCAGCCCCAGCATTTT
TRBD1	TRBV28	.	TRBJ1-5	CASRVTGGNQPQHF	TGTGCCAGCAGGGTGACAGGGGGCAATCAGCCCCAGCATTTT
TRBD1	TRBV6-5	.	TRBJ2-2	CASSFQGARTGELFF	TGTGCCAGCAGTTTCCAGGGGGCGCGGACCGGGGAGCTGTTTTTT
.	TRBV28	.	TRBJ1-6	CASSLPREENSPLHF	TGTGCCAGCAGTTTACCCCGGGAGGAGAATTCACCCCTCCACTTT
.	TRBV14	.	TRBJ2-7	CASSQAYEQYF	TGTGCCAGCAGCCAAGCCTACGAGCAGTACTTC
.	TRBV5-6	.	TRBJ1-5	CASSLGWVGDQPQHF	TGTGCCAGCAGCTTGGGTTGGGTTGGGGATCAGCCCCAGCATTTT
.	TRBV12-3/TRBV12-4	.	TRBJ1-5	CASSLLGWGPQHF	TGTGCCAGCAGTTTACTGGGTTGGGGGCCCCAGCATTTT
.	TRBV6-5	.	TRBJ2-1	CASSYLTSEGEQFF	TGTGCCAGCAGTTACCTGACTAGTGAGGGTGAGCAGTTCTTC
.	TRBV7-9	.	TRBJ2-7	CASSPDYEQYF	TGTGCCAGCAGCCCGGACTACGAGCAGTACTTC
TRBD1	TRBV3-1/TRBV3-2	.	TRBJ1-1	CASSRGTGGTEAFF	TGTGCCAGCAGCCGGGGGACAGGGGGCACTGAAGCTTTCTTT
TRBD1	TRBV7-2	few	TRBJ1-1	CASSLTLAGTASTWAEAFF	TGTGCCAGCAGTTTAACCCTCGCCGGGACAGCCTCCACGTGGGCTGAAGCTTTCTTT
.	TRBV21-1	.	TRBJ2-7	CASSKRTIFPIYEQYF	TGTGCCAGCAGCAAAAGAACGATCTTCCCGATCTACGAGCAGTACTTC
TRBD2	TRBV7-9	few	TRBJ2-1	CAGGLAYEQFF	TGTGCCGGGGGACTAGCATACGAGCAGTTCTTC
.	TRBV19	.	TRBJ1-2	CASTLGGNGYTF	TGTGCCAGTACCCTAGGAGGGAATGGCTACACCTTC
.	TRBV5-4	.	TRBJ2-5	CASSLLGGETQYF	TGTGCCAGCAGTTTACTAGGGGGAGAGACCCAGTACTTC
TRBD2	TRBV20-1	.	TRBJ2-4	CSASSGQTLNIQYF	TGCAGTGCGAGTAGCGGGCAGACATTAAACATTCAGTACTTC
TRBD1	TRBV6-5	.	TRBJ1-5	CASSLTGGSGQPQHF	TGTGCCAGCAGTTTGACAGGGGGCTCGGGTCAGCCCCAGCATTTT
TRBD1	TRBV19	.	TRBJ1-1	CASRDRGRGEAFF	TGTGCCAGTAGAGACAGGGGGCGAGGTGAAGCTTTCTTT
TRBD1	TRBV7-8	.	TRBJ1-3	CASSRLGTAGNTIYF	TGTGCCAGCAGCAGACTAGGGACAGCTGGAAACACCATATATTTT
.	TRBV4-3	.	TRBJ1-2	CASSQETVTNYGYTF	TGCGCCAGCAGCCAAGAAACAGTCACTAACTATGGCTACACCTTC
.	TRBV19	.	TRBJ1-3	CATSVSSTGNTIYF	TGTGCCACCTCAGTGTCCTCTACGGGAAACACCATATATTTT
TRBD1	TRBV6-5	once	TRBJ1-4	CASSPDRVYEKLFF	TGTGCCAGCAGTCCTGACAGGGTTTATGAAAAACTGTTTTTT
.	TRBV6-1	.	TRBJ1-4	CASSENSATNEKLFF	TGTGCCAGCAGTGAGAACAGTGCAACTAATGAAAAACTGTTTTTT
TRBD2	TRBV11-2	.	TRBJ2-1	CASSLDRLAGLYNEQFF	TGTGCCAGCAGCTTAGATAGACTAGCGGGTCTGTACAATGAGCAGTTCTTC
.	TRBV7-9	.	TRBJ2-1	CASPPRTPSDEQFF	TGTGCCAGCCCGCCGAGGACTCCTTCCGATGAGCAGTTCTTC
.	TRBV27	.	TRBJ2-1	CASKPLSSGYNEQFF	TGTGCCAGCAAGCCCCTTAGTAGCGGTTACAATGAGCAGTTCTTC
.	TRBV5-1	.	TRBJ2-3	CASSQTSTDTQYF	TGCGCCAGCAGCCAGACTAGCACAGATACGCAGTATTTT
.	TRBV5-6	once	TRBJ2-3	CASSLATVSELDTQYF	TGTGCCAGCAGCTTGGCGACAGTGAGCGAGTTAGATACGCAGTATTTT
.	TRBV11-2	.	TRBJ1-5	CASSRTADSNQPQHF	TGTGCCAGCAGCCGGACGGCAGATAGCAATCAGCCCCAGCATTTT
.	TRBV5-6	.	TRBJ1-1	CASSFGTGRNTEAFF	TGTGCCAGCAGCTTCGGGACTGGTCGGAACACTGAAGCTTTCTTT
.	TRBV11-3	.	TRBJ2-2	CASSPTGWTGELFF	TGTGCCAGCAGCCCCACCGGGTGGACCGGGGAGCTGTTTTTT
.	TRBV6-5	.	TRBJ1-2	CASSYRATNYGYTF	TGTGCCAGCAGTTACAGGGCGACCAACTATGGCTACACCTTC
TRBD1	TRBV5-4	.	TRBJ2-7	CASSSLEGTGSYEQYF	TGTGCCAGCAGCTCCCTGGAGGGGACAGGCAGCTACGAGCAGTACTTC
.	TRBV11-2	.	TRBJ2-7	CASSLALGVSYEQYF	TGTGCCAGCAGCTTAGCTCTGGGGGTCTCCTACGAGCAGTACTTC
.	TRBV3-1/TRBV3-2	.	TRBJ2-7	CASSQESQGKYEQYF	TGTGCCAGCAGCCAAGAATCACAGGGAAAGTACGAGCAGTACTTC
.	TRBV6-2/TRBV6-3	.	TRBJ1-1	CASSAAYPVEAFF	TGTGCCAGCAGCGCAGCTTACCCAGTTGAAGCTTTCTTT
.	TRBV10-2	.	TRBJ1-1	CASRQGRTEAFF	TGCGCCAGCAGACAGGGACGCACTGAAGCTTTCTTT
.	TRBV13	.	TRBJ1-5	CASNILGADQPQHF	TGTGCCAGCAACATCTTGGGGGCGGATCAGCCCCAGCATTTT
.	TRBV9	.	TRBJ1-2	CASSPELGGAGSYGYTF	TGTGCCAGCAGCCCCGAGTTGGGGGGCGCAGGGTCTTATGGCTACACCTTC
.	TRBV7-9	.	TRBJ2-1	CASSLAFREQFF	TGTGCCAGCAGCTTAGCTTTCCGTGAGCAGTTCTTC